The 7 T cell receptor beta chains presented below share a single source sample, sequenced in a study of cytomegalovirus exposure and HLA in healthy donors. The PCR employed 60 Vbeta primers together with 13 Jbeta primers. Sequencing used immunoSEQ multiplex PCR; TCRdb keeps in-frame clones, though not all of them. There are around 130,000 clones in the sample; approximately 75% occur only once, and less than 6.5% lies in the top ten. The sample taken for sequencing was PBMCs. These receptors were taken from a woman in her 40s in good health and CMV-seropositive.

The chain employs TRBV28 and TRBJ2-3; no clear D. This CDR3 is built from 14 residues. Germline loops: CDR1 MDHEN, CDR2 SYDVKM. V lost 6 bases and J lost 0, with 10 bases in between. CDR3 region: CASSPPPSTDTQYF. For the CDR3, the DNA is TGTGCCAGCAGCCCCCCCCCAAGCACAGATACGCAGTATTTT. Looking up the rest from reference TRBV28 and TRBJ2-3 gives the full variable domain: DVKVTQSSRYLVKRTGEKVFLECVQDMDHENMFWYRQDPGLGLRLIYFSYDVKMKEKGDIPEGYSVSREKKERFSLILESASTNQTSMYLCASSPPPSTDTQYFGPGTRLTVL.

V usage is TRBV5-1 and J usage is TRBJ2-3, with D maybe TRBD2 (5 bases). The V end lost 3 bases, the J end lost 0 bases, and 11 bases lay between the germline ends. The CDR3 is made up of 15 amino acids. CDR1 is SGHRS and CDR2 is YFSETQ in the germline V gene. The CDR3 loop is CASSSVSGSTDTQYF. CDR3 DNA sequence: TGCGCCAGCAGCTCCGTTTCGGGGAGCACAGATACGCAGTATTTT.

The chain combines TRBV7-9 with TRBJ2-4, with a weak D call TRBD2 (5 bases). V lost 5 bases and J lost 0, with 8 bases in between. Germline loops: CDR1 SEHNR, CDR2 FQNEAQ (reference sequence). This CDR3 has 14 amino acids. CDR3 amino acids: CASSVGIAKNIQYF. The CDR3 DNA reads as TGTGCCAGCAGCGTCGGGATAGCCAAAAACATTCAGTACTTC.

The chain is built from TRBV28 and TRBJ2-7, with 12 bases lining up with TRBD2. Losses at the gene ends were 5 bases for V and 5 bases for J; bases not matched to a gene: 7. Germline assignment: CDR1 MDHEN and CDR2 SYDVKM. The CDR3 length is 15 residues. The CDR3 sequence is CASSAGTSGSHEQYF. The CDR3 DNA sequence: TGTGCCAGCAGTGCAGGGACTAGCGGGTCCCACGAGCAGTACTTC.

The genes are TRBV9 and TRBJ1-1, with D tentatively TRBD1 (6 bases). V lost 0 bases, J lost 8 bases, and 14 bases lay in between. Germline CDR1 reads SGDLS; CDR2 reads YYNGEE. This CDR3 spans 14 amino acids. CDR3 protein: CASSVVGGAGEAFF. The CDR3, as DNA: TGTGCCAGCAGCGTAGTGGGGGGGGCGGGGGAAGCTTTCTTT.

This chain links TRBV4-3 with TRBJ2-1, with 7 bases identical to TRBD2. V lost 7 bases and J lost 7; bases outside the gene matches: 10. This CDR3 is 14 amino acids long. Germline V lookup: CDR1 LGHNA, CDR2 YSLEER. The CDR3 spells CASTLGGGVNEQFF. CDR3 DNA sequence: TGCGCCAGCACTTTGGGGGGAGGGGTGAATGAGCAGTTCTTC.

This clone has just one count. DNA for the CDR3: TGTGCCAGCAGCTTAGTGGGACTCCAACAAGAGACCCAGTACTTC. Residues: CASSLVGLQQETQYF. The V gene is TRBV7-2, the J gene TRBJ2-5; perhaps TRBD2 as D (6 bases). CDR1 is SGHTA and CDR2 is FQGNSA in the germline V gene. The CDR3 spans 15 residues. V gave up 1 base and J gave up 2 bases, with 11 bases separating them.